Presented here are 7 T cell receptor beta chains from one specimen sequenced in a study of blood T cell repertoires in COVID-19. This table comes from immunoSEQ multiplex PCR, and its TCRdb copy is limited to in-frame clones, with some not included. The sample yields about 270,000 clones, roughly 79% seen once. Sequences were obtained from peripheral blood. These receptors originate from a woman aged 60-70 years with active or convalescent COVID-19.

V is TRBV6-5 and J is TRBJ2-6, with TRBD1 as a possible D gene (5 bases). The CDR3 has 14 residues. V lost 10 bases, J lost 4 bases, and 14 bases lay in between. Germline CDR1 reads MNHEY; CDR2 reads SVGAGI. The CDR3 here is CATARDSGANVLTF. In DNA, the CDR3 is TGTGCCACCGCCAGGGATTCGGGGGCCAACGTCCTGACTTTC.

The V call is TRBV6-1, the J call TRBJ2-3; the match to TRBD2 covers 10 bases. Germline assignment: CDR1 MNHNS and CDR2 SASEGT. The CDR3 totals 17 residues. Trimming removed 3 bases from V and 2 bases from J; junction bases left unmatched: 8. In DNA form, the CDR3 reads TGTGCCAGCAGTGAGGGAGGGACTAGCGCCTCCACAGATACGCAGTATTTT. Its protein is CASSEGGTSASTDTQYF.

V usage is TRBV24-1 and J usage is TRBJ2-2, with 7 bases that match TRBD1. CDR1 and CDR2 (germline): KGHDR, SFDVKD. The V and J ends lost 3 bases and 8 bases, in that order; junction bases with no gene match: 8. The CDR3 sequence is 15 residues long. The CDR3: CATSDARTGRGELFF. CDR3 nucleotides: TGTGCCACCAGTGATGCCCGGACAGGCAGAGGGGAGCTGTTTTTT.

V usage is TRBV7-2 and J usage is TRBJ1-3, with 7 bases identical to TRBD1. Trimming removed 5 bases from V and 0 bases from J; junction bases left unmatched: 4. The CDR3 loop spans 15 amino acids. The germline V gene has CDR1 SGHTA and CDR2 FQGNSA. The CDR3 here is CASSAGQLSGNTIYF. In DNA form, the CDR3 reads TGTGCCAGCAGCGCGGGACAGCTCTCTGGAAACACCATATATTTT.

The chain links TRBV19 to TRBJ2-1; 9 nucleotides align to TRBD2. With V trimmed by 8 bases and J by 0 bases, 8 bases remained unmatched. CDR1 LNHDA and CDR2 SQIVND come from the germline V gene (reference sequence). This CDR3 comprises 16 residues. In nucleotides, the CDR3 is TGTGCCAGTGCTAATAGCGGGGGTGACTCCTACAATGAGCAGTTCTTC. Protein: CASANSGGDSYNEQFF.

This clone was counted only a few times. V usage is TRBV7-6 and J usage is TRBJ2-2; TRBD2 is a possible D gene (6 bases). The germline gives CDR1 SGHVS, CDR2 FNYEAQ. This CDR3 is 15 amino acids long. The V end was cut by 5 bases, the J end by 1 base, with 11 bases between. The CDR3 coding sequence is TGTGCCAGCAGCGCCCGACTAGGGAACACCGGGGAGCTGTTTTTT. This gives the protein CASSARLGNTGELFF. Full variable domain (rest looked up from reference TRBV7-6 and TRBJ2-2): GAGVSQSPRYKVTKRGQDVALRCDPISGHVSLYWYRQALGQGPEFLTYFNYEAQQDKSGLPNDRFSAERPEGSISTLTIQRTEQRDSAMYRCASSARLGNTGELFFGEGSRLTVL.

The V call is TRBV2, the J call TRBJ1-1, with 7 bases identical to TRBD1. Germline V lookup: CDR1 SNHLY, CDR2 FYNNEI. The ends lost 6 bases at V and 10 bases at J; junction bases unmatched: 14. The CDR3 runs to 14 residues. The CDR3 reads CASRENRGRDPAFF. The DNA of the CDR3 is TGTGCCAGCAGAGAAAATAGGGGGCGCGACCCAGCTTTCTTT.